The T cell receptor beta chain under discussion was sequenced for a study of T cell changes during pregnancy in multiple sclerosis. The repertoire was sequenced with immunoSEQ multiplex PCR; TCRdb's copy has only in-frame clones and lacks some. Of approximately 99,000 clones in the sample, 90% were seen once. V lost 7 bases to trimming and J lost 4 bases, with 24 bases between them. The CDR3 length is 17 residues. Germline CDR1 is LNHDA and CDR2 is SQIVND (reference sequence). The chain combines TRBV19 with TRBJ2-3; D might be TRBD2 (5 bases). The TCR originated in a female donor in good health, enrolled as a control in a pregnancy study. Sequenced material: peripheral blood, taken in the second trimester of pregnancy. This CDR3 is CASTPGGSPENPDTQYF. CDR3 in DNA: TGTGCCAGTACCCCCGGAGGCAGCCCAGAGAATCCAGATACGCAGTATTTT.